This TCR beta chain originates from a study of early T cells in non-severe SARS-CoV-2 infection. Study in general: Unsorted whole-blood RNA was sequenced in bulk, leaving chains unpaired. General study findings and limits: VDJdb-based matching was biased toward anti-spike CD8 responses and missed private and CD4 specificities.

Individual cDNA molecules were tagged with unique molecular identifiers, the study reported. TCRdb itself ran the 5' RACE reads through MiXCR, one entry per CDR3 protein. The table lists 70,000 to 75,000 distinct CDR3 sequences, about 12% of them singletons, with approximately 4.5% in the top ten. As for this clonotype: Its antigen is unidentified.

Sequenced material: whole blood. The clonotype was recovered from an adult who was a healthcare worker with PCR-confirmed SARS-CoV-2 infection or an uninfected control (not recorded which).

This chain's CDR3 is CASSSSQGQRTDTQYF. The CDR3 nucleotides read TGTGCCAGCAGCTCCTCACAGGGGCAACGCACAGATACGCAGTATTTT. The rearrangement joins TRBV7-8 to TRBJ2-3; TRBD1 aligns across 7 bases. Germline V gene data show CDR1 as SGHVS and CDR2 as FQNEAQ. The ends lost 4 bases at V and 1 base at J; junction bases unmatched: 8. The CDR3 sequence is 16 residues long.